The 2 T cell receptor beta chains in this list originate from one sample, sequenced in a study of breast tumors, draining lymph nodes, adjacent tissues. Via MiXCR, TCRdb re-called the multiplex PCR reads, giving one row per CDR3 protein. The profile covers around 130,000 distinct CDR3 sequences, with approximately 32% appearing a single time and approximately 2.3% taken by the ten largest. Breast cancer patients provided tissue from their axillary draining lymph nodes. The sequenced material came from axillary lymph node tissue. The receptors originated from a female donor with breast cancer. Some clones in this sample may be carry-over from other donors' samples.

This clonotype was found many times. V gene TRBV12-3 or TRBV12-4 combines with J gene TRBJ1-3; D not resolved. V shed 5 bases and J shed 4 bases, with 6 bases lying between them. The CDR3 is 12 amino acids. The CDR3 loop is CASSVGGNTIYF. CDR3 DNA: TGTGCCAGCAGTGTAGGAGGAAACACCATATATTTT.

At least ten counts were recorded for this clonotype. The chain has TRBV11-2 and TRBJ1-2, with D possibly matching TRBD1 (5 bases). The CDR3 has 17 residues. Germline CDR1 reads SGHAT; CDR2 reads FQNNGV. With 7 bases removed from V and 0 bases from J, the gap between germline ends came to 21 bases. CDR3 region: CASTVRPYRNTNYGYTF. The DNA of the CDR3 is TGTGCCAGCACCGTACGCCCTTACAGGAACACTAACTATGGCTACACCTTC.